This is a list of T cell receptor beta chains from one sample in a study of blood T cell repertoires in COVID-19. The data were produced by immunoSEQ multiplex PCR, yet TCRdb's version contains in-frame clones alone and is incomplete. The sample consists of under 400,000 clones, approximately 88% of them appearing once. Specimen: peripheral blood. Receptors were obtained from a woman younger than 45 with COVID-19, enrolled during active disease. Both conserved end residues are part of each CDR3. Each record gives: CDR3 DNA, CDR3 protein, D gene, J gene, CDR3 length, V gene, clone size. A D gene is named only where the DNA matches it firmly. Size values are once, few and many counts, or a class for expanded clones, and some rows have none.

cdr3_nt: TGCGCCAGCAATCCCCGCGGGGGGCCCTCCTACGAGCAGTACTTC
cdr3_aa: CASNPRGGPSYEQYF
d_call: TRBD2
j_call: TRBJ2-7
cdr3_length: 15
v_call: TRBV5-1
clone_size: NA

cdr3_nt: TGTGCCAGCAGCACACGGACTAGGTCCTACAATGAGCAGTTCTTC
cdr3_aa: CASSTRTRSYNEQFF
d_call: TRBD2
j_call: TRBJ2-1
cdr3_length: 15
v_call: TRBV11-1
clone_size: NA

cdr3_nt: TGTGCCAGCAGCCAAGGGGGCAGGAGCTCCTATAATTCACCCCTCCACTTT
cdr3_aa: CASSQGGRSSYNSPLHF
d_call: NA
j_call: TRBJ1-6
cdr3_length: 17
v_call: TRBV14
clone_size: NA

cdr3_nt: TGTGCCAGCAGCCCGCCGGGACTAGCGGGGGGGCTGGGCGGGGAGCTGTTTTTT
cdr3_aa: CASSPPGLAGGLGGELFF
d_call: TRBD2
j_call: TRBJ2-2
cdr3_length: 18
v_call: TRBV11-2
clone_size: NA

cdr3_nt: TGTGCCAGCTTGACAGGGGGCGTATCCTATGGCTACACCTTC
cdr3_aa: CASLTGGVSYGYTF
d_call: TRBD1
j_call: TRBJ1-2
cdr3_length: 14
v_call: TRBV2
clone_size: once

cdr3_nt: TGTGCCAGCAGTTCCGGACAGCTATCGGGAGCTTTCTTT
cdr3_aa: CASSSGQLSGAFF
d_call: NA
j_call: TRBJ1-1
cdr3_length: 13
v_call: TRBV27
clone_size: NA

cdr3_nt: TGCGCCAGCAGCTTACAGGGGGACGTCGACACCGGGGAGCTGTTTTTT
cdr3_aa: CASSLQGDVDTGELFF
d_call: TRBD1
j_call: TRBJ2-2
cdr3_length: 16
v_call: TRBV5-1
clone_size: NA

cdr3_nt: TGTGCCAGCAGCTTGGCCAATTTTGCGCTAGCGGCGATCACAGATACGCAGTATTTT
cdr3_aa: CASSLANFALAAITDTQYF
d_call: TRBD2
j_call: TRBJ2-3
cdr3_length: 19
v_call: TRBV5-4
clone_size: NA

cdr3_nt: TGTGCCCGTCGAGGGAAAGCTAACTATGGCTACACCTTC
cdr3_aa: CARRGKANYGYTF
d_call: NA
j_call: TRBJ1-2
cdr3_length: 13
v_call: TRBV30
clone_size: NA

cdr3_nt: TGCAGCGTTGAAGGGTCTAGCGGGGGGTACCGACACACAGATACGCAGTATTTT
cdr3_aa: CSVEGSSGGYRHTDTQYF
d_call: TRBD2
j_call: TRBJ2-3
cdr3_length: 18
v_call: TRBV29-1
clone_size: once

cdr3_nt: TGCAGTGCTAGTGCTCTTCCGGGACAGGGTATCCATGAGCAGTTCTTC
cdr3_aa: CSASALPGQGIHEQFF
d_call: TRBD1
j_call: TRBJ2-1
cdr3_length: 16
v_call: TRBV20-1
clone_size: NA

cdr3_nt: TGTGCCAGCAGCTCCCAGTCTCAGCCCCAGCATTTT
cdr3_aa: CASSSQSQPQHF
d_call: NA
j_call: TRBJ1-5
cdr3_length: 12
v_call: TRBV5-6
clone_size: NA

cdr3_nt: TGTGCCAGCAGCCTCCCAAGTTTCGCGGGGGGGCCAGGTGAGCAGTTCTTC
cdr3_aa: CASSLPSFAGGPGEQFF
d_call: TRBD2
j_call: TRBJ2-1
cdr3_length: 17
v_call: TRBV5-6
clone_size: once

cdr3_nt: TGTGCCAGCAGCTTGTGGGACAGGGAGATCAATGAGCAGTTCTTC
cdr3_aa: CASSLWDREINEQFF
d_call: TRBD1
j_call: TRBJ2-1
cdr3_length: 15
v_call: TRBV5-6
clone_size: NA

cdr3_nt: TGTGCCAGCAGTGTTGGGGGAGGTAGTGAAAAACTGTTTTTT
cdr3_aa: CASSVGGGSEKLFF
d_call: NA
j_call: TRBJ1-4
cdr3_length: 14
v_call: TRBV2
clone_size: once

cdr3_nt: TGTGCCAGCAGCCTACAGGACGCGAACACTGAAGCTTTCTTT
cdr3_aa: CASSLQDANTEAFF
d_call: NA
j_call: TRBJ1-1
cdr3_length: 14
v_call: TRBV14
clone_size: NA

cdr3_nt: TGTGCCTGGAGTACGGACAGGGGAGACACTGAAGCTTTCTTT
cdr3_aa: CAWSTDRGDTEAFF
d_call: TRBD1
j_call: TRBJ1-1
cdr3_length: 14
v_call: TRBV30
clone_size: NA

cdr3_nt: TGTGCCAGCAGCTTAAATGTACGGTCACCCCTCCACTTT
cdr3_aa: CASSLNVRSPLHF
d_call: NA
j_call: TRBJ1-6
cdr3_length: 13
v_call: TRBV7-9
clone_size: NA

cdr3_nt: TGCGCCAGCAGCTTGGGGGACTACTACGAGCAGTACTTC
cdr3_aa: CASSLGDYYEQYF
d_call: TRBD2
j_call: TRBJ2-7
cdr3_length: 13
v_call: TRBV5-1
clone_size: NA

cdr3_nt: TGTGCCATCAGGGGCCAGGGGCGGTCTACCTACAATGAGCAGTTCTTC
cdr3_aa: CAIRGQGRSTYNEQFF
d_call: NA
j_call: TRBJ2-1
cdr3_length: 16
v_call: TRBV10-3
clone_size: NA

cdr3_nt: TGTGCCAGCAGCCCATTTGTGGGGGGCTCCTACAATGAGCAGTTCTTC
cdr3_aa: CASSPFVGGSYNEQFF
d_call: NA
j_call: TRBJ2-1
cdr3_length: 16
v_call: TRBV7-2
clone_size: NA

cdr3_nt: TGTGCCTCCGGGAGACTCCCTTATGGCTACACCTTC
cdr3_aa: CASGRLPYGYTF
d_call: NA
j_call: TRBJ1-2
cdr3_length: 12
v_call: TRBV6-6
clone_size: NA

cdr3_nt: TGTGCCAGCTCCGCCTTCGGGGGCCCGGGAGGGGGTGAGCAGTTCTTC
cdr3_aa: CASSAFGGPGGGEQFF
d_call: TRBD2
j_call: TRBJ2-1
cdr3_length: 16
v_call: TRBV2
clone_size: NA

cdr3_nt: TGTGCCAGCAGCTTACGGGGAAGCGGTGAAAAACTGTTTTTT
cdr3_aa: CASSLRGSGEKLFF
d_call: NA
j_call: TRBJ1-4
cdr3_length: 14
v_call: TRBV7-2
clone_size: NA

cdr3_nt: TGTGCCAGCAGCTTAGAGTCGGGTAGGTGGCAGGGTTACACTGAAGCTTTCTTT
cdr3_aa: CASSLESGRWQGYTEAFF
d_call: NA
j_call: TRBJ1-1
cdr3_length: 18
v_call: TRBV7-9
clone_size: once

cdr3_nt: TGTGCCAGCAGCTTAAGCACGGTTAACACCGGGGAGCTGTTTTTT
cdr3_aa: CASSLSTVNTGELFF
d_call: NA
j_call: TRBJ2-2
cdr3_length: 15
v_call: TRBV5-4
clone_size: NA

cdr3_nt: TGTGCCAGCAGCCAAGTCCCAGGGGTAACCTACGAGCAGTACTTC
cdr3_aa: CASSQVPGVTYEQYF
d_call: NA
j_call: TRBJ2-7
cdr3_length: 15
v_call: TRBV3-1/TRBV3-2
clone_size: NA

cdr3_nt: TGTGCCAGCAGTTTAAGACCTCTAGGTTCCGATACGCAGTATTTT
cdr3_aa: CASSLRPLGSDTQYF
d_call: NA
j_call: TRBJ2-3
cdr3_length: 15
v_call: TRBV27
clone_size: NA

cdr3_nt: TGTGCCAGCAGTGATGAGCTCTCCGGGGAGCTGTTTTTT
cdr3_aa: CASSDELSGELFF
d_call: NA
j_call: TRBJ2-2
cdr3_length: 13
v_call: TRBV6-4
clone_size: NA

cdr3_nt: TGTGCCAGTAGTATAGGGACAGGGATTCAGCCCCAGCATTTT
cdr3_aa: CASSIGTGIQPQHF
d_call: TRBD1
j_call: TRBJ1-5
cdr3_length: 14
v_call: TRBV19
clone_size: NA

cdr3_nt: TGTGCCACCAGCAGGGACAGGGGTAGCGGCACTGAAGCTTTCTTT
cdr3_aa: CATSRDRGSGTEAFF
d_call: TRBD1
j_call: TRBJ1-1
cdr3_length: 15
v_call: TRBV15
clone_size: NA

cdr3_nt: TGTGCCAGCAGCGTAGAAGACACGTCACCCCTCCACTTT
cdr3_aa: CASSVEDTSPLHF
d_call: NA
j_call: TRBJ1-6
cdr3_length: 13
v_call: TRBV9
clone_size: NA

cdr3_nt: TGTGCCAGCAGCTTGGCGGGGGGGAACACTGAAGCTTTCTTT
cdr3_aa: CASSLAGGNTEAFF
d_call: NA
j_call: TRBJ1-1
cdr3_length: 14
v_call: TRBV7-2
clone_size: NA

cdr3_nt: TGTGCCAGCAGTGTTTTCGGCACAGATACGCAGTATTTT
cdr3_aa: CASSVFGTDTQYF
d_call: NA
j_call: TRBJ2-3
cdr3_length: 13
v_call: TRBV7-8
clone_size: NA

cdr3_nt: TGTGCCAGCAGCGAGACAGGTTTCAGCAATCAGCCCCAGCATTTT
cdr3_aa: CASSETGFSNQPQHF
d_call: NA
j_call: TRBJ1-5
cdr3_length: 15
v_call: TRBV7-2
clone_size: NA

cdr3_nt: TGTGCCAGCAGCTCACCACGGACAGGGTATGGCTACACCTTC
cdr3_aa: CASSSPRTGYGYTF
d_call: TRBD1
j_call: TRBJ1-2
cdr3_length: 14
v_call: TRBV5-4
clone_size: NA

cdr3_nt: TGTGCCAGTAGTACCGGGACAGGAGCCTATGGCTACACCTTC
cdr3_aa: CASSTGTGAYGYTF
d_call: TRBD1
j_call: TRBJ1-2
cdr3_length: 14
v_call: TRBV19
clone_size: NA

cdr3_nt: TGTGCCAGCAGCTATGGACTAGCGGGACTAAATGAGCAGTTCTTC
cdr3_aa: CASSYGLAGLNEQFF
d_call: TRBD2
j_call: TRBJ2-1
cdr3_length: 15
v_call: TRBV7-2
clone_size: NA

cdr3_nt: TGTGCCAGCAGCCCGGGATTTAGGACTGACGAAGCTTTCTTT
cdr3_aa: CASSPGFRTDEAFF
d_call: NA
j_call: TRBJ1-1
cdr3_length: 14
v_call: TRBV7-9
clone_size: NA

cdr3_nt: TGCGCCAGCAGCCACCCGACTTTAAGGGAGTTTGGCGAGCAGTACTTC
cdr3_aa: CASSHPTLREFGEQYF
d_call: NA
j_call: TRBJ2-7
cdr3_length: 16
v_call: TRBV4-1
clone_size: NA